This TCR beta chain was sequenced in a study of blood T cells in healthy people across ages. Study-wide points: A greater number of naive CD4+ cells and higher diversity distinguished long-lived donors from aged donors.

With V trimmed by 5 bases and J by 4 bases, 4 bases remained unmatched. CDR1 SGHAT and CDR2 FQNNGV come from the germline V gene. The CDR3 covers 14 residues. Approximately 9.7 milliliters was the volume of peripheral blood drawn from each donor. Alongside a J-beta primer mix, a sample-barcoded 5' primer served in a second PCR lasting about 7 to 12 cycles. MiXCR, applied by TCRdb to the 5' RACE reads, yields one record per CDR3 protein. The sample holds roughly 2 million distinct CDR3 sequences, 49% seen once. Notes on this clonotype: What it binds is unknown.

This receptor was taken from a woman in her forties in good health. The J gene is TRBJ1-2, the V gene TRBV11-2; 10 bases fit TRBD1. Sequenced input: blood. Here the CDR3 DNA reads TGTGCCAGCAGCCCGGGACAGGGGTTCTATGGCTACACCTTC. Its translation: CASSPGQGFYGYTF.